This entry describes one TCR beta chain. Its antigen is unknown. The CDR3 has 14 amino acids. This specimen belongs to a study of cytomegalovirus exposure and HLA in healthy donors. General observations from the study: Several V segments, TRBV6-2 and TRBV6-3 among them, could not be told apart and were dropped. The authors considered a cluster of highly shared sequence variants likely to be a sequencing artifact.

Primers included in the PCR were 60 Vbeta and 13 Jbeta primers. Data came from immunoSEQ multiplex PCR; TCRdb stores just in-frame clones and leaves some out. The profile shows about 140,000 clones, 80% of them singletons. This TCR was recovered from a young man in good health and CMV-seronegative. Sequences were obtained from PBMCs. The V call is TRBV21-1, the J call TRBJ1-4; the table's D gene call, TRBD1, was not cross checked with the DNA. TRBV21-1 is reported as a pseudogene. The CDR3 coding sequence is TGTGCCAGCAGCCCGGGACAGATTGATGAAAAACTGTTTTTT. Translating it yields CASSPGQIDEKLFF.